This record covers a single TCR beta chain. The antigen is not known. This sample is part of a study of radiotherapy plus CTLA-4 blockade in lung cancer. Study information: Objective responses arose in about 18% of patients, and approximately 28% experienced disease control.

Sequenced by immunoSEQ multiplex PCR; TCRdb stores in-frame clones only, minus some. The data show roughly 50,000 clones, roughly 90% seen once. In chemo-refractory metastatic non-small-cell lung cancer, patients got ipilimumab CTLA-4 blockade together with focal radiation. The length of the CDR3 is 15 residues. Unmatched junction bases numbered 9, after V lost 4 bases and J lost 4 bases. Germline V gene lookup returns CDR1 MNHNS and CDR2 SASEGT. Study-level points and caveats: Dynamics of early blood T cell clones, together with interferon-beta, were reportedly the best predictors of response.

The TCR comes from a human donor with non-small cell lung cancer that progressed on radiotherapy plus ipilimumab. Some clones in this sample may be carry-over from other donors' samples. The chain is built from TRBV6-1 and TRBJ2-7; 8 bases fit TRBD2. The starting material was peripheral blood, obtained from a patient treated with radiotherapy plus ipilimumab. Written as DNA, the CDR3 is TGTGCCAGCAGTGTACTTAGCGGGGCCCAGTACGAGCAGTACTTC. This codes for CASSVLSGAQYEQYF.